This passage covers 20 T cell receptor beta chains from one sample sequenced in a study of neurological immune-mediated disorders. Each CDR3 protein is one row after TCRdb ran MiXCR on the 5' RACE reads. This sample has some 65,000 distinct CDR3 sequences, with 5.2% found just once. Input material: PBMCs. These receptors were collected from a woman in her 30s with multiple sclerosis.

The CDR3 DNA reads as TGTGCCAGCAGCTTAGACGCGGGTTCCTACGAGCAGTACTTC. It translates to CASSLDAGSYEQYF. The chain recombines TRBV7-6 with TRBJ2-7; D might be TRBD2 (5 bases). This CDR3 has 14 residues. V lost 1 base and J lost 1, with 8 bases in between. CDR1 SGHVS and CDR2 FNYEAQ come from the germline V gene.

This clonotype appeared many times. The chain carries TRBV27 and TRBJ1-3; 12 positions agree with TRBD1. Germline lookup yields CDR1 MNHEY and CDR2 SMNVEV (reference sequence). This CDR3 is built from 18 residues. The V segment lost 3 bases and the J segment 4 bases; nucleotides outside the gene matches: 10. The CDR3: CASSFLGTGGFGGNTIYF. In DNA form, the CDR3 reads TGTGCCAGCAGTTTCCTAGGGACAGGGGGCTTCGGAGGAAACACCATATATTTT.

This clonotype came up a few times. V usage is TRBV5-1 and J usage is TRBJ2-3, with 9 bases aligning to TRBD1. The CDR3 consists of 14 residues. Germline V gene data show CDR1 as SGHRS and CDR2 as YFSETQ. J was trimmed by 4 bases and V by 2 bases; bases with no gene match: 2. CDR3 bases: TGCGCCAGCAGCTTTCGGACAGGGGCAGATACGCAGTATTTT. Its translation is CASSFRTGADTQYF. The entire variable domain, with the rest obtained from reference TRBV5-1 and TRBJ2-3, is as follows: KAGVTQTPRYLIKTRGQQVTLSCSPISGHRSVSWYQQTPGQGLQFLFEYFSETQRNKGNFPGRFSGRQFSNSRSEMNVSTLELGDSALYLCASSFRTGADTQYFGPGTRLTVL.

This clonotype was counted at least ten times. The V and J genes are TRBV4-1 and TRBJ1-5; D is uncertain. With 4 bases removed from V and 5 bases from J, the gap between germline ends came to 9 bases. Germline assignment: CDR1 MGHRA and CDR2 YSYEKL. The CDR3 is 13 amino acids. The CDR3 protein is CASSLERDQPQHF. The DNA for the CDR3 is TGCGCCAGCAGCCTTGAAAGGGATCAGCCCCAGCATTTT.

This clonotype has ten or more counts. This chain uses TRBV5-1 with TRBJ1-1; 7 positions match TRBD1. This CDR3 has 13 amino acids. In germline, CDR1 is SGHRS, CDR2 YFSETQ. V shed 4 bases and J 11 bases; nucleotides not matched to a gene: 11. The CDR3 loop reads CASSPGDSQKAFF. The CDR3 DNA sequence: TGCGCCAGCAGCCCGGGGGACAGCCAGAAGGCTTTCTTT.

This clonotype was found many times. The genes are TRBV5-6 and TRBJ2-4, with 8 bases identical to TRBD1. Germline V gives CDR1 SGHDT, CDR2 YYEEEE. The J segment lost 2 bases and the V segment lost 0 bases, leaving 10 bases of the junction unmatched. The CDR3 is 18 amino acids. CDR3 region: CASSLAGQGSISKNIQYF. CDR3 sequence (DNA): TGTGCCAGCAGCTTGGCTGGACAGGGAAGCATTTCCAAAAACATTCAGTACTTC.

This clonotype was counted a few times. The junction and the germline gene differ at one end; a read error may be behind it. CDR3 amino acids: CSAGTGNQPQNF. The DNA of the CDR3 is TGCAGTGCAGGGACAGGCAATCAGCCCCAGAATTTT. The rearrangement links TRBV20-1 to TRBJ1-5, with 8 bases identical to TRBD1. From germline, CDR1 is DFQATT and CDR2 SNEGSKA (reference sequence). This CDR3 region has 12 residues.

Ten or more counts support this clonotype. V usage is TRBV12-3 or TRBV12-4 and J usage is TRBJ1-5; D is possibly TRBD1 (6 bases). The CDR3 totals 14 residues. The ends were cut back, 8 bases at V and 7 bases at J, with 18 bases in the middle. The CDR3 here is CASVKGGVRQPQHF. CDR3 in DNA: TGTGCCAGCGTGAAAGGGGGGGTGCGACAGCCCCAGCATTTT.

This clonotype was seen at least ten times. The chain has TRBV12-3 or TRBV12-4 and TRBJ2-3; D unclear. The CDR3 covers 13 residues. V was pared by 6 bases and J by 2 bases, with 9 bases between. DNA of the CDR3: TGTGCCAGCAGCCTTGGGAACACAGATACGCAGTATTTT. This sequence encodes CASSLGNTDTQYF.

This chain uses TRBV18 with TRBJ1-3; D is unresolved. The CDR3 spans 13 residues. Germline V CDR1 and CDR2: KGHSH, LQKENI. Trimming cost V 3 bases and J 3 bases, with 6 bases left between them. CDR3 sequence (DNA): TGTGCCAGCTCACCCGAACGTGGAAACACCATATATTTT. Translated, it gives CASSPERGNTIYF. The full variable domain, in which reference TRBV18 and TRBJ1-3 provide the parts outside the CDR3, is NAGVMQNPRHLVRRRGQEARLRCSPMKGHSHVYWYRQLPEEGLKFMVYLQKENIIDESGMPKERFSAEFPKEGPSILRIQQVVRGDSAAYFCASSPERGNTIYFGEGSWLTVV.

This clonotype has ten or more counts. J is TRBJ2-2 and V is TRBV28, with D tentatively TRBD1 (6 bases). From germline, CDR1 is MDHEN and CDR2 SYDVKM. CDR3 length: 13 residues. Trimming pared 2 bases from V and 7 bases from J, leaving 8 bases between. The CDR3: CASSLTGFGELFF. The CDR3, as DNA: TGTGCCAGCAGTTTAACAGGGTTCGGGGAGCTGTTTTTT.

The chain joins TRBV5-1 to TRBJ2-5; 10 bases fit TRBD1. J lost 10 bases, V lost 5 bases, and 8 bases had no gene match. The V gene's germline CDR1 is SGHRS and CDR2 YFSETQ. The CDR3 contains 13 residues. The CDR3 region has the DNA TGCGCCAGCAGGCCCCGGACAGGGGGAATCCAGTACTTC. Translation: CASRPRTGGIQYF.

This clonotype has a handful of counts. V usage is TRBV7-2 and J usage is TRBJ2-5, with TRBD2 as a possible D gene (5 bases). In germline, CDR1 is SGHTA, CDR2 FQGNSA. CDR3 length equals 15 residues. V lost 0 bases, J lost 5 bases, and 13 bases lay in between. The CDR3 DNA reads TGTGCCAGCAGCTTAGCGGTAGGGAGAATGGAGACCCAGTACTTC. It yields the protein CASSLAVGRMETQYF.

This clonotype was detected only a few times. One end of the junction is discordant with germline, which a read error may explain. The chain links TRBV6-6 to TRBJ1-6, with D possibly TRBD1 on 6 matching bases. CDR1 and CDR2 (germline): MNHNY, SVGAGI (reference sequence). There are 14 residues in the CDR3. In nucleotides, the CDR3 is TGTGCCAGCAGCTCCGGGACATTGGGATCACCCCTCAACTTT. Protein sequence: CASSSGTLGSPLNF.

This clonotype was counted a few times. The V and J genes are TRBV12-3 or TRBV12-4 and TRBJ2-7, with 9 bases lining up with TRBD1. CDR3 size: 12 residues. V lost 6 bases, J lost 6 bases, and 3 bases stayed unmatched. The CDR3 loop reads CASSPTGGEQYF. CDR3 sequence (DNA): TGTGCCAGCAGCCCGACAGGGGGCGAGCAGTACTTC.

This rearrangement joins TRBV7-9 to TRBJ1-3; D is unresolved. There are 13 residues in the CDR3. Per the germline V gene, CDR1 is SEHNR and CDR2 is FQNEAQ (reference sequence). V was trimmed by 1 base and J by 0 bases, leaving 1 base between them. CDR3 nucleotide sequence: TGTGCCAGCAGCTTAGACTCTGGAAACACCATATATTTT. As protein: CASSLDSGNTIYF.

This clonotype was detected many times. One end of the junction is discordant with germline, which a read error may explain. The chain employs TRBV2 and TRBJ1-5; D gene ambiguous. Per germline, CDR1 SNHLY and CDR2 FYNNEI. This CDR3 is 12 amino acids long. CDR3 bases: TGTGCCAGTAGCCCGGAGGCTCAGCCCCAGAATTTT. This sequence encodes CASSPEAQPQNF.

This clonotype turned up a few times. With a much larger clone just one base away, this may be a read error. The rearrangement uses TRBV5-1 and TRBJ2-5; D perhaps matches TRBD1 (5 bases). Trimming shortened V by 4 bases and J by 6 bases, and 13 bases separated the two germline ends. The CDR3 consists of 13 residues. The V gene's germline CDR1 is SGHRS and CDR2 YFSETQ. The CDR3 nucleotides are TGCGCCAGCAGCCCGAGAAAGGGGCAGACCCAGTACTTC. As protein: CASSPRKGQTQYF.

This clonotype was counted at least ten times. CDR3 in DNA: TGCAGTGCTAGGGCCGAATGGGGCTACGAGCAGTACTTC. Protein product: CSARAEWGYEQYF. The genes are TRBV20-1 and TRBJ2-7; no definite D call. The CDR3 totals 13 residues. Germline loops: CDR1 DFQATT, CDR2 SNEGSKA (reference sequence). V lost 3 bases and J lost 3, with 12 bases in between.

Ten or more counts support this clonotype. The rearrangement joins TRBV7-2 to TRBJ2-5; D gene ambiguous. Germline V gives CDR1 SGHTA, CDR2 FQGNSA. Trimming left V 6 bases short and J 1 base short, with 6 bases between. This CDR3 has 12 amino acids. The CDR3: CASSWGQETQYF. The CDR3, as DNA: TGTGCCAGCAGTTGGGGCCAAGAGACCCAGTACTTC.